Described below is a single T cell receptor (beta chain) sequence and its context. These data belong to a study of Ad26.COV2.S vaccination and SARS-CoV-2 variants. V dropped 2 bases and J dropped 5 bases, with 18 bases sitting between them. The CDR3 totals 16 residues. The germline V gene encodes CDR1 SGHTA and CDR2 FQGTGA. Treatment defined: over 15 received Ad26.COV2.S at low or high dose, single or two shots; roughly five received placebo; per-sample allocation not given. Day 63 after the first injection of vaccine or placebo was the sampling time. Assay used: immunoSEQ multiplex PCR; TCRdb lists only in-frame clones, some missing. This sample yields some 500,000 clones, of which roughly nine tenths are seen a single time; roughly 2.5% belongs to the top ten.

The chain uses TRBV7-3 and TRBJ1-1, with no clear D. The sample consisted of peripheral blood, taken in a trial of Ad26.COV2.S vaccine versus placebo. The receptor was derived from a person between 18 and 65 years old who received the Ad26.COV2.S COVID-19 vaccine or a placebo. CDR3: CASSLYGPLDGTEAFF. The CDR3 nucleotides read TGTGCCAGCAGCTTATACGGACCCTTAGATGGGACTGAAGCTTTCTTT.